One sample yielded the 22 T cell receptor beta chains listed below, sequenced in a study of cytomegalovirus exposure and HLA in healthy donors. PCR primers comprised 60 Vbeta and 13 Jbeta primers. Produced via immunoSEQ multiplex PCR; TCRdb's table is partial and in-frame only. Here the sample spans some 150,000 clones, around 80% being singletons. Sequencing input: PBMCs. The receptors originated from a young man in good health and CMV-seropositive.

Only a few counts were recorded for this clone. The chain joins TRBV27 to TRBJ1-1; possibly TRBD1 for D (5 bases). Germline V gene sequence: CDR1 MNHEY, CDR2 SMNVEV (reference sequence). V was trimmed by 5 bases and J by 1 base, leaving 17 bases between them. CDR3 length: 16 residues. CDR3 sequence (DNA): TGTGCCAGCAGTCAAGGTCCAGGGTTGGCGAACACTGAAGCTTTCTTT. Translation: CASSQGPGLANTEAFF.

This chain joins TRBV19 and TRBJ1-2; TRBD1 aligns across 7 bases. The CDR3 contains 13 residues. The junction had 6 bases not matched to a gene; V was cut back by 8 bases and J by 3 bases. The germline CDR1 and CDR2 sequences are LNHDA and SQIVND (reference sequence). CDR3 region: CASHRGGDYGYTF. CDR3 nucleotides: TGTGCCAGTCACAGGGGAGGCGACTATGGCTACACCTTC.

The genes are TRBV29-1 and TRBJ2-3; D not resolved. CDR1 is SQVTM and CDR2 is ANQGSEA in the germline V gene. This CDR3 spans 12 amino acids. Trimming cost V 3 bases and J 7 bases, with 11 bases left between them. The CDR3 region is CSVDKELYTQYF. The CDR3 coding sequence is TGCAGCGTTGATAAAGAACTGTATACGCAGTATTTT.

The V call is TRBV6-1, the J call TRBJ1-2, with D perhaps matching TRBD1 (5 bases). The CDR3 covers 14 residues. V dropped 2 bases and J dropped 3 bases, with 10 bases sitting between them. Germline V gives CDR1 MNHNS, CDR2 SASEGT. CDR3 DNA sequence: TGTGCCAGCAGTGAACGGGGAGGGGACTATGGCTACACCTTC. Its protein product is CASSERGGDYGYTF.

This clone was seen a handful of times. The rearrangement links TRBV6-1 to TRBJ2-1; tentative D call: TRBD2 (5 bases). CDR1 and CDR2 from the germline V gene are MNHNS and SASEGT. Trimming left V 1 base short and J 8 bases short, with 15 bases between. This CDR3 contains 15 residues. Here the CDR3 DNA reads TGTGCCAGCAGTGAAGTGGGGAGAAAAATGGATGAGCAGTTCTTC. This gives the protein CASSEVGRKMDEQFF.

The V gene is TRBV9, the J gene TRBJ1-1, with D possibly matching TRBD1 (6 bases). The CDR3 length is 14 residues. Germline lookup yields CDR1 SGDLS and CDR2 YYNGEE. V gave up 1 base and J gave up 3 bases, with 10 bases separating them. The CDR3 DNA follows: TGTGCCAGCAGCGTAAGAGGGGGTGACACTGAAGCTTTCTTT. This encodes CASSVRGGDTEAFF.

The chain couples TRBV10-3 to TRBJ2-5; 7 bases agree with TRBD1. The CDR3 is made up of 14 amino acids. CDR1 ENHRY and CDR2 SYGVKD come from the germline V gene. Germline trimming cut 4 bases from V and 0 bases from J; bases unmatched to any gene: 2. The CDR3 loop is CAISVGTDQETQYF. In DNA, the CDR3 is TGTGCCATCAGTGTAGGGACAGACCAAGAGACCCAGTACTTC.

This sequence joins TRBV11-3 and TRBJ2-2, with 11 positions matching TRBD2. This CDR3 contains 18 residues. After removal of 5 bases from V and 3 bases from J, the junction contained 11 bases not matched to a gene. Germline V CDR1 and CDR2: SGHNT, YENEEA. CDR3 nucleotide sequence: TGTGCCAGCAGCGTTCGCCCGGGGACTAGCGGATACACCGGGGAGCTGTTTTTT. It translates to CASSVRPGTSGYTGELFF.

The chain employs TRBV6-5 and TRBJ2-7; the D is unclear. In germline, CDR1 is MNHEY, CDR2 SVGAGI. Trimming shortened V by 9 bases and J by 0 bases, and 12 bases separated the two germline ends. The CDR3 is 13 residues long. For the CDR3, the DNA is TGTGCCAGTGCCCGCCGGAGCTCCTACGAGCAGTACTTC. Translated: CASARRSSYEQYF.

The chain has TRBV9 and TRBJ2-2; 7 positions agree with TRBD2. The J segment lost 5 bases and the V segment lost 4 bases, leaving 8 bases of the junction unmatched. The CDR3 is made up of 15 amino acids. Germline V gene sequence: CDR1 SGDLS, CDR2 YYNGEE. The CDR3 reads CASSPAGVGTGELFF. The CDR3 DNA sequence: TGTGCCAGCAGCCCGGCGGGAGTAGGGACCGGGGAGCTGTTTTTT.

The chain uses TRBV11-2 and TRBJ2-5; D is undetermined. The V gene's germline CDR1 is SGHAT and CDR2 FQNNGV. The V and J ends lost 2 bases and 3 bases respectively, with 10 bases between them. The CDR3 length is 14 residues. CDR3: CASSLHSGEETQYF. CDR3 nucleotide sequence: TGTGCCAGCAGCTTACATTCCGGAGAAGAGACCCAGTACTTC.

The chain couples TRBV7-9 to TRBJ2-3; D call uncertain. V was cut by 5 bases and J by 3 bases, with 6 bases left in between. The CDR3 runs 12 residues. The germline V gene encodes CDR1 SEHNR and CDR2 FQNEAQ (reference sequence). The CDR3 here is CASSPGTDTQYF. The CDR3 DNA reads as TGTGCCAGCAGCCCCGGGACAGATACGCAGTATTTT. Filled out from reference TRBV7-9 and TRBJ2-3, the complete variable domain reads DTGVSQNPRHKITKRGQNVTFRCDPISEHNRLYWYRQTLGQGPEFLTYFQNEAQLEKSRLLSDRFSAERPKGSFSTLEIQRTEQGDSAMYLCASSPGTDTQYFGPGTRLTVL.

The chain couples TRBV30 to TRBJ2-5, with D possibly TRBD2 on 5 matching bases. Trimming shortened V by 1 base and J by 5 bases, and 11 bases separated the two germline ends. This CDR3 is 13 amino acids long. Germline CDR1 GTSNPN, CDR2 SVGIG (reference sequence). CDR3 sequence reads: CAWSGGSAETQYF. In DNA form, the CDR3 reads TGTGCCTGGAGTGGTGGGAGCGCCGAGACCCAGTACTTC.

The chain employs TRBV5-1 and TRBJ2-1; D gene unclear. V lost 2 bases to trimming and J lost 8 bases, with 5 bases between them. The CDR3 runs 11 residues. Germline V gene lookup returns CDR1 SGHRS and CDR2 YFSETQ. The CDR3 sequence is CASSFSYEQFF. The CDR3, as DNA: TGCGCCAGCAGCTTCTCTTATGAGCAGTTCTTC.

J is TRBJ2-3 and V is TRBV11-2, with D tentatively TRBD2 (5 bases). This CDR3 is built from 13 residues. V gave up 5 bases and J gave up 5 bases, with 11 bases separating them. Per the germline V gene, CDR1 is SGHAT and CDR2 is FQNNGV. The CDR3 DNA follows: TGTGCCAGCAGCCAGAGGGTCCGAGATACGCAGTATTTT. As protein: CASSQRVRDTQYF. Full variable domain (remainder filled in from reference TRBV11-2 and TRBJ2-3): EAGVAQSPRYKIIEKRQSVAFWCNPISGHATLYWYQQILGQGPKLLIQFQNNGVVDDSQLPKDRFSAERLKGVDSTLKIQPAKLEDSAVYLCASSQRVRDTQYFGPGTRLTVL.

V and J are TRBV27 and TRBJ1-5, with unresolved D. The CDR3 is 16 amino acids. V was cut by 2 bases and J by 0 bases, with 11 bases left in between. The V gene's germline CDR1 is MNHEY and CDR2 SMNVEV (reference sequence). The CDR3 protein is CASSLKPYLSNQPQHF. Written as DNA, the CDR3 is TGTGCCAGCAGTTTAAAGCCCTACCTTAGCAATCAGCCCCAGCATTTT.

The chain is built from TRBV6-1 and TRBJ1-2; TRBD1 agrees at 8 bases. Germline lookup yields CDR1 MNHNS and CDR2 SASEGT. The V segment lost 8 bases and the J segment 2 bases; nucleotides outside the gene matches: 7. The CDR3 has 14 amino acids. The chain's CDR3 is CASGPRTGNYGYTF. The CDR3 DNA follows: TGTGCCAGCGGTCCTAGGACAGGGAACTATGGCTACACCTTC.

This chain uses TRBV6-1 with TRBJ1-2, with 9 bases lining up with TRBD1. This CDR3 region has 14 residues. Germline CDR1 reads MNHNS; CDR2 reads SASEGT. With V trimmed by 5 bases and J by 2 bases, 3 bases remained unmatched. In DNA form, the CDR3 reads TGTGCCAGCAGTTCCGGGACAGGGAACTATGGCTACACCTTC. It is translated as CASSSGTGNYGYTF.

The chain combines TRBV4-1 with TRBJ1-2, with 12 bases matching TRBD1. The germline gives CDR1 MGHRA, CDR2 YSYEKL. CDR3 length equals 14 residues. J was trimmed by 8 bases and V by 3 bases; bases with no gene match: 4. The CDR3 spells CASSQGQGATGYTF. The CDR3 DNA is TGCGCCAGCAGCCAGGGACAGGGGGCCACGGGCTACACCTTC.

The J gene is TRBJ2-3, the V gene TRBV4-1; D call uncertain. The CDR3 length is 14 residues. Trimming left V 4 bases short and J 7 bases short, with 15 bases between. Germline assignment: CDR1 MGHRA and CDR2 YSYEKL. Here the CDR3 DNA reads TGCGCCAGCAGCCTATGGGCCCTTCAACATACGCAGTATTTT. Translated: CASSLWALQHTQYF.

V is TRBV19 and J is TRBJ2-7, with a possible D match to TRBD2 (6 bases). Germline V lookup: CDR1 LNHDA, CDR2 SQIVND (reference sequence). The CDR3 spans 16 residues. Trimming took 5 bases from V and 2 from J, leaving 19 bases between them. The CDR3 DNA sequence: TGTGCCAGTAGTGTCCAGGCGGGGCACCGAACCTACGAGCAGTACTTC. Protein sequence: CASSVQAGHRTYEQYF.

The chain has TRBV6-5 and TRBJ1-1; D is unclear. CDR3 length: 14 residues. The V end lost 0 bases, the J end lost 2 bases, and 7 bases lay between the germline ends. Looked up from germline, CDR1 is MNHEY and CDR2 is SVGAGI. In DNA, the CDR3 is TGTGCCAGCAGTTACTCCCAGGCCAACACTGAAGCTTTCTTT. Translated: CASSYSQANTEAFF.